This T cell receptor (beta chain) is from a study of identical twins. The cDNA had a unique molecular identifier and a template-switch universal primer site. MiXCR, run by TCRdb on the 5' RACE reads, gives a single entry per CDR3 protein. Of about 240,000 distinct CDR3 sequences listed, about 11% are singletons. This clonotype has just a few counts. This CDR3 is built from 11 residues. The germline gives CDR1 LGHDT, CDR2 YNNKEL (reference sequence). The J gene is TRBJ2-7, the V gene TRBV3-1, with TRBD2 matching over 7 bases. This TCR was sampled from a man in his forties or fifties in good health. The sample comprised memory T cells sorted from blood. CDR3 bases: TGTGCAGTGGGGGGGAAGTACGAGCAGTACTTC. It yields the protein CAVGGKYEQYF.